The 31 T cell receptor beta chains below come from one sample, sequenced in a study of OX40 agonist ivuxolimab in advanced cancers. Clones were read by immunoSEQ multiplex PCR, and TCRdb kept only the in-frame ones, dropping some. The table includes around 79,000 clones, about 90% detected once. Sequenced here: CD4+ or CD8+ T cells sorted from blood, sampled in a trial of the OX40 agonist ivuxolimab. These receptor sequences come from an adult with an advanced solid tumor such as melanoma, head and neck, liver or kidney cancer.

The chain links TRBV30 to TRBJ1-3; D is unclear. Germline V lookup: CDR1 GTSNPN, CDR2 SVGIG (reference sequence). This CDR3 has 15 amino acids. V was clipped by 3 bases and J by 1 base, with 13 bases between them. This CDR3 reads CAWRRKDSSGNTIYF. The CDR3 DNA follows: TGTGCCTGGAGACGGAAGGACTCGTCTGGAAACACCATATATTTT.

The V and J genes are TRBV11-2 and TRBJ1-4; TRBD1 matches at 11 bases. V was pared by 5 bases and J by 8 bases, with 4 bases of the junction left unmatched. The CDR3 has 14 amino acids. Per the germline V gene, CDR1 is SGHAT and CDR2 is FQNNGV. For the CDR3, the DNA is TGTGCCAGCAGCCTCCGGACAGGGGGCGAAAAACTGTTTTTT. It is translated as CASSLRTGGEKLFF.

The V and J genes are TRBV2 and TRBJ2-7, with D possibly being TRBD2 (7 bases). This CDR3 contains 15 residues. CDR1 is SNHLY and CDR2 is FYNNEI in the germline V gene. V was clipped by 1 base and J by 4 bases, with 14 bases between them. The CDR3 DNA sequence: TGTGCCAGCAGTGAAGGGGGAGGGGGGGCTTACGAGCAGTACTTC. This gives the protein CASSEGGGGAYEQYF.

The V call is TRBV7-2, the J call TRBJ2-1; TRBD1 might be the D (5 bases). The CDR3 has 12 residues. From germline, CDR1 is SGHTA and CDR2 FQGNSA. With 2 bases removed from V and 10 bases from J, the gap between germline ends came to 9 bases. The CDR3, as DNA: TGTGCCAGCAGCTTACAGGGCTGGGAGCAGTTCTTC. This encodes CASSLQGWEQFF.

The V call is TRBV11-2, the J call TRBJ2-3, with TRBD1 matching 7 bases. Germline assignment: CDR1 SGHAT and CDR2 FQNNGV. CDR3 size: 16 residues. Trimming cost V 6 bases and J 0 bases; bases outside gene matches: 9. The CDR3 loop reads CASRLGQATSTDTQYF. The CDR3 DNA is TGTGCCAGCAGACTCGGACAGGCGACTAGCACAGATACGCAGTATTTT.

The rearrangement joins TRBV10-3 to TRBJ2-1; D tentatively reads TRBD1 or TRBD2 (6 bases each). The V end was cut by 10 bases, the J end by 4 bases, with 17 bases between. The CDR3 has 14 residues. CDR1 ENHRY and CDR2 SYGVKD come from the germline V gene. CDR3 sequence: CATSLGGSYNEQFF. CDR3 coding DNA: TGTGCCACCAGCCTCGGGGGCTCTTACAATGAGCAGTTCTTC.

This chain joins TRBV5-1 and TRBJ2-7, with D possibly being TRBD1 (6 bases). The germline CDR1 and CDR2 sequences are SGHRS and YFSETQ. V lost 4 bases and J 4 bases, leaving 18 bases between the germline ends. This CDR3 has 15 residues. CDR3 region: CASSLQASRGYEQYF. For the CDR3, the DNA is TGCGCCAGCAGCCTCCAAGCCTCTAGGGGGTACGAGCAGTACTTC.

V usage is TRBV5-1 and J usage is TRBJ1-2; D is perhaps TRBD1 (5 bases). Trimming removed 3 bases at V and 0 bases at J, with 12 bases between. The CDR3 covers 15 residues. Germline V gene sequence: CDR1 SGHRS, CDR2 YFSETQ. Written as DNA, the CDR3 is TGCGCCAGCAGCTCTTCAGGGACCACTAACTATGGCTACACCTTC. Translated: CASSSSGTTNYGYTF.

The chain recombines TRBV6-1 with TRBJ1-2, with D maybe TRBD1 (5 bases). There are 16 residues in the CDR3. The germline V gene has CDR1 MNHNS and CDR2 SASEGT. Trimming stripped 2 bases from V and 2 bases from J, with 15 bases between. The CDR3: CASSESRRQTNYGYTF. CDR3 sequence (DNA): TGTGCCAGCAGTGAAAGTAGGCGACAGACCAACTATGGCTACACCTTC.

The chain couples TRBV10-2 to TRBJ2-1, with 11 bases lining up with TRBD2. The junction had 4 bases not matched to a gene; V was cut back by 6 bases and J by 6 bases. CDR1 and CDR2 from the germline V gene are WSHSY and SAAADI. The CDR3 runs 14 residues. CDR3: CASRTSGIINEQFF. DNA for the CDR3: TGCGCCAGCAGGACTAGCGGGATTATCAATGAGCAGTTCTTC.

The rearrangement links TRBV11-2 to TRBJ1-3, with no clear D. The CDR3 extends over 11 amino acids. Germline CDR1 SGHAT, CDR2 FQNNGV. V was shortened by 7 bases and J by 8 bases, with 9 bases between the two germline ends. CDR3 DNA sequence: TGTGCCAGCACCCACGCAGACACCATATATTTT. It encodes CASTHADTIYF.

For this clone: Different DNA sequences within this sample yield the same CDR3. V usage is TRBV6-6 and J usage is TRBJ2-5; D not certain. The V gene lost 4 bases and the J gene lost 2 bases, with 11 bases spanning the gap. Per the germline V gene, CDR1 is MNHNY and CDR2 is SVGAGI (reference sequence). The CDR3 consists of 14 residues. In nucleotides, the CDR3 is TGTGCCAGCAGTTTCCCTGGCTCTCAAGAGACCCAGTACTTC. Translated, it gives CASSFPGSQETQYF.

The genes are TRBV9 and TRBJ1-2, with TRBD1 as a possible D gene (5 bases). Trimming pared 0 bases from V and 5 bases from J, leaving 11 bases between. This CDR3 region has 14 residues. The germline CDR1 and CDR2 sequences are SGDLS and YYNGEE. Here the CDR3 DNA reads TGTGCCAGCAGCGTAGGGGGGGACGAGTATGGCTACACCTTC. Its translation: CASSVGGDEYGYTF.

The chain links TRBV5-1 to TRBJ2-5; D may be TRBD2 (5 bases). The CDR3 spans 13 residues. Germline CDR1 and CDR2: SGHRS and YFSETQ. Trimming removed 2 bases from V and 5 bases from J, with 10 bases in between. The CDR3 protein is CASSFGSGETQYF. The CDR3 bases are TGCGCCAGCAGCTTTGGGTCGGGGGAGACCCAGTACTTC.

The rearrangement uses TRBV6-6 and TRBJ2-4; D is perhaps TRBD1 or TRBD2 (5 bases each). Germline V lookup: CDR1 MNHNY, CDR2 SVGAGI (reference sequence). This CDR3 region has 14 residues. V lost 6 bases, J lost 1 base, and 10 bases lay in between. CDR3 bases: TGTGCCAGCAGCACCGGGGCCGCCAAAAACATTCAGTACTTC. Protein product: CASSTGAAKNIQYF.

This clone has only a few counts. The chain links TRBV5-1 to TRBJ1-4; 12 positions match TRBD1. This CDR3 has 18 residues. The junction had 6 bases not matched to a gene; V was cut back by 0 bases and J by 3 bases. Germline-derived CDR1 and CDR2 are SGHRS and YFSETQ. The CDR3 here is CASSLAPGQGASNEKLFF. The CDR3 coding sequence is TGCGCCAGCAGCTTGGCTCCGGGACAGGGGGCTTCTAATGAAAAACTGTTTTTT. Full variable domain (remainder filled in from reference TRBV5-1 and TRBJ1-4): KAGVTQTPRYLIKTRGQQVTLSCSPISGHRSVSWYQQTPGQGLQFLFEYFSETQRNKGNFPGRFSGRQFSNSRSEMNVSTLELGDSALYLCASSLAPGQGASNEKLFFGSGTQLSVL.

This clone was observed at least ten times. This rearrangement joins TRBV6-1 to TRBJ1-5; possibly TRBD1 for D (6 bases). Per the germline V gene, CDR1 is MNHNS and CDR2 is SASEGT. This CDR3 comprises 15 residues. The V end was cut by 7 bases, the J end by 0 bases, with 13 bases between. The CDR3 DNA follows: TGTGCCAGCACTCGGGACACCATTAGCAATCAGCCCCAGCATTTT. Its protein is CASTRDTISNQPQHF.

The CDR3 loop reads CASSLLGLADTQYF. The CDR3 DNA reads TGCGCCAGCAGCTTGTTGGGACTAGCAGATACGCAGTATTTT. This chain links TRBV5-1 with TRBJ2-3, with 8 bases fitting TRBD2. The CDR3 runs 14 residues. Germline-derived CDR1 and CDR2 are SGHRS and YFSETQ. Losses at the gene ends were 1 base for V and 4 bases for J; bases not matched to a gene: 2.

This sequence joins TRBV6-5 and TRBJ2-5, with a possible D match to TRBD1 (6 bases). The J call may be faulty, since TRBJ2-7 better matches the DNA end. Germline CDR1 is MNHEY and CDR2 is SVGAGI. This CDR3 contains 16 residues. The CDR3 loop is CASSYVSGRGGYEQYF. CDR3 nucleotide sequence: TGTGCCAGCAGTTACGTCTCAGGCAGAGGGGGCTACGAGCAGTACTTC.

The rearrangement uses TRBV7-9 and TRBJ2-5; TRBD1 is a possible D gene (6 bases). V shed 2 bases and J shed 5 bases, with 18 bases lying between them. Germline assignment: CDR1 SEHNR and CDR2 FQNEAQ (reference sequence). The CDR3 has 16 residues. The CDR3 nucleotides read TGTGCCAGCAGCTTAATGTTCGTACAGGGTGGGGAGACCCAGTACTTC. Protein product: CASSLMFVQGGETQYF.

This clone is judged medium-sized. The V call is TRBV5-4, the J call TRBJ1-2; no clear D gene. The germline V gene encodes CDR1 SGHNT and CDR2 YYREEE (reference sequence). V dropped 6 bases and J dropped 2 bases, with 14 bases sitting between them. The CDR3 runs 14 residues. In nucleotides, the CDR3 is TGTGCCAGCACCCCAGGACGGGAAAACTATGGCTACACCTTC. Translation: CASTPGRENYGYTF.

This chain joins TRBV23-1 and TRBJ2-7; D is unresolved. TRBV23-1 qualifies as an ORF whose function is uncertain. V lost 4 bases and J 3 bases, leaving 10 bases between the germline ends. The CDR3 loop spans 13 amino acids. The CDR3 DNA sequence: TGCGCCAGCAGTCCCCGGAGCATCTACGAGCAGTACTTC. It encodes CASSPRSIYEQYF.

The CDR3 region has the DNA TGTGCCAGCAGCCCCGGTTACTCCTATGGCTACACCTTC. Protein sequence: CASSPGYSYGYTF. The chain uses TRBV7-2 and TRBJ1-2, with D unclear. This CDR3 is 13 amino acids long. Trimming pared 5 bases from V and 4 bases from J, leaving 11 bases between. The germline V gene encodes CDR1 SGHTA and CDR2 FQGNSA.

The gene calls are TRBV19 and TRBJ1-5; D is ambiguous. The CDR3 extends over 14 amino acids. Germline CDR1 reads LNHDA; CDR2 reads SQIVND (reference sequence). V lost 6 bases and J lost 3, with 12 bases in between. The CDR3: CASRWTAHNQPQHF. CDR3 in DNA: TGTGCCAGTAGGTGGACGGCTCACAATCAGCCCCAGCATTTT.

The chain is built from TRBV5-6 and TRBJ1-2, with 9 bases fitting TRBD1. The J segment lost 4 bases and the V segment lost 5 bases, leaving 9 bases of the junction unmatched. CDR3 length: 15 residues. Germline V gene sequence: CDR1 SGHDT, CDR2 YYEEEE. The CDR3 DNA is TGTGCCAGCAGGACCTGGGACAGGGCCGGCTATGGCTACACCTTC. Its translation is CASRTWDRAGYGYTF.

The chain carries TRBV5-8 and TRBJ2-3, with D unresolved. From germline, CDR1 is SGHTS and CDR2 YDEGEE. This CDR3 contains 15 residues. V was trimmed by 0 bases and J by 0 bases, leaving 8 bases between them. CDR3: CASSLGTQSTDTQYF. CDR3 nucleotides: TGTGCCAGCAGCTTGGGCACCCAAAGCACAGATACGCAGTATTTT.

The rearrangement joins TRBV6-1 to TRBJ1-4, with 7 bases aligning to TRBD1. V dropped 4 bases and J dropped 4; count of bases not matched to a gene: 6. CDR3 length: 15 amino acids. Germline-derived CDR1 and CDR2 are MNHNS and SASEGT. The CDR3, as DNA: TGTGCCAGCAGTGTATCAGGGGGTGGTAATGAAAAACTGTTTTTT. Translated, it gives CASSVSGGGNEKLFF.

The chain links TRBV5-6 to TRBJ1-2; D perhaps matches TRBD1 (6 bases). Germline V gene sequence: CDR1 SGHDT, CDR2 YYEEEE. Trimming pared 0 bases from V and 4 bases from J, leaving 13 bases between. This CDR3 spans 15 amino acids. The CDR3 nucleotides are TGTGCCAGCAGCTTGGGGCGCCTGACAGGCTATGGCTACACCTTC. This codes for CASSLGRLTGYGYTF.

The chain has TRBV11-2 and TRBJ2-5, with 7 bases that match TRBD2. The CDR3 sequence is 14 residues long. Trimming at V came to 8 bases and at J to 4 bases, leaving 10 bases not matched to a gene. The V gene's germline CDR1 is SGHAT and CDR2 FQNNGV. The CDR3 reads CASSGGSPGETQYF. The DNA of the CDR3 is TGTGCCAGCTCCGGGGGGTCCCCCGGAGAGACCCAGTACTTC. Complete variable domain (other parts from reference TRBV11-2 and TRBJ2-5): EAGVAQSPRYKIIEKRQSVAFWCNPISGHATLYWYQQILGQGPKLLIQFQNNGVVDDSQLPKDRFSAERLKGVDSTLKIQPAKLEDSAVYLCASSGGSPGETQYFGPGTRLLVL.

This clone appeared a single time. This sample includes further DNA sequences coding for the same CDR3. The chain employs TRBV18 and TRBJ2-1; D tentatively reads TRBD1 or TRBD2 (5 bases each). The CDR3 runs to 13 residues. Trimming cost V 1 base and J 7 bases, with 8 bases left between them. Germline CDR1 and CDR2: KGHSH and LQKENI. The DNA for the CDR3 is TGTGCCAGCTCACCACAGGGGAGTAATGAGCAGTTCTTC. It is translated as CASSPQGSNEQFF.

The genes are TRBV18 and TRBJ2-7; TRBD1 is a possible D gene (5 bases). Germline CDR1 and CDR2: KGHSH and LQKENI. The CDR3 has 14 amino acids. V was clipped by 3 bases and J by 5 bases, with 14 bases between them. The CDR3 loop is CASSPGQGHNEQYF. The CDR3 region has the DNA TGTGCCAGCTCACCGGGCCAGGGTCACAACGAGCAGTACTTC.